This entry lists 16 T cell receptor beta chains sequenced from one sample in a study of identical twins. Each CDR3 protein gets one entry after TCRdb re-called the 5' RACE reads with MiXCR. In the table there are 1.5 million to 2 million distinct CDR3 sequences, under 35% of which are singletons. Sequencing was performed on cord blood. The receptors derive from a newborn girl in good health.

The CDR3 DNA is TGCAGTGCTAGCGTGACTAGCGGCGGCTACAATGAGCAGTTCTTC. Translation: CSASVTSGGYNEQFF. This chain links TRBV20-1 with TRBJ2-1; 9 bases agree with TRBD2. From germline, CDR1 is DFQATT and CDR2 SNEGSKA (reference sequence). V was pared by 3 bases and J by 3 bases, with 6 bases of the junction left unmatched. This CDR3 spans 15 amino acids.

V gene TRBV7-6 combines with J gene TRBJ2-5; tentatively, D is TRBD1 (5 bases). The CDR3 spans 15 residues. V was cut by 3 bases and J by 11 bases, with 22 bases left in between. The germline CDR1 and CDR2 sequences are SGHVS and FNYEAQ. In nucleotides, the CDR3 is TGTGCCAGCAGCTTGGGGCTCGGTTACTACAATGAGCAGTACTTC. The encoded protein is CASSLGLGYYNEQYF.

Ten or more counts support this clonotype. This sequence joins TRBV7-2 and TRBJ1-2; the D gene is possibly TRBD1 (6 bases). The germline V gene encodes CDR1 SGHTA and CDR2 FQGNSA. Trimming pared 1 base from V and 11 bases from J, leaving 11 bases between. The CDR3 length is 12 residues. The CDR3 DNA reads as TGTGCCAGCAGCTTAGACAACAGGGTTTACACCTTC. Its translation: CASSLDNRVYTF.

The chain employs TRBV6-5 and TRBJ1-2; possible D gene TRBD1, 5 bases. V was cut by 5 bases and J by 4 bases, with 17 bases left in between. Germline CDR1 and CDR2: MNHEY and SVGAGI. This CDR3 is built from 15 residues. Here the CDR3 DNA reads TGTGCCAGCAGTCCCAGTCGGTCAGGGCCCTATGGCTACACCTTC. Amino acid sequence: CASSPSRSGPYGYTF.

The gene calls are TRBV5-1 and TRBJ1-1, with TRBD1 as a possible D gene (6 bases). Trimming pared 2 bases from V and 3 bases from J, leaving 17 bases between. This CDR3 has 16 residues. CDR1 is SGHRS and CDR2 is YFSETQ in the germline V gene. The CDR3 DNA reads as TGCGCCAGCAGCTTTATCACGGGGGCCTTTTACACTGAAGCTTTCTTT. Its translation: CASSFITGAFYTEAFF.

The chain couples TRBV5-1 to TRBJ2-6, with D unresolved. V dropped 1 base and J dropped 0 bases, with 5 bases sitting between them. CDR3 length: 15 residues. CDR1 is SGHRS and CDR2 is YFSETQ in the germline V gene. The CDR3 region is CASSLTASGANVLTF. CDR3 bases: TGCGCCAGCAGCTTGACCGCCTCTGGGGCCAACGTCCTGACTTTC. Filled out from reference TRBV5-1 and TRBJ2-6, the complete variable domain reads KAGVTQTPRYLIKTRGQQVTLSCSPISGHRSVSWYQQTPGQGLQFLFEYFSETQRNKGNFPGRFSGRQFSNSRSEMNVSTLELGDSALYLCASSLTASGANVLTFGAGSRLTVL.

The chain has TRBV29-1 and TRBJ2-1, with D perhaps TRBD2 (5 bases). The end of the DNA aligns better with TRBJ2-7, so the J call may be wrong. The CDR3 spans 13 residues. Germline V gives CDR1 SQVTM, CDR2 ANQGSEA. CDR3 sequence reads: CSVLLGTYNEQYF. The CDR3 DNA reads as TGCAGCGTTCTACTAGGAACCTACAATGAGCAGTACTTC.

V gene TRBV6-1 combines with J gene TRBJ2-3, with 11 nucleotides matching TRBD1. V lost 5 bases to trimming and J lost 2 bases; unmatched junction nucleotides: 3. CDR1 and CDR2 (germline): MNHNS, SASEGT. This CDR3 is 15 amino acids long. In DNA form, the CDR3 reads TGTGCCAGCAGTCCGGGACAGGGGGTCACAGATACGCAGTATTTT. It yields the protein CASSPGQGVTDTQYF.

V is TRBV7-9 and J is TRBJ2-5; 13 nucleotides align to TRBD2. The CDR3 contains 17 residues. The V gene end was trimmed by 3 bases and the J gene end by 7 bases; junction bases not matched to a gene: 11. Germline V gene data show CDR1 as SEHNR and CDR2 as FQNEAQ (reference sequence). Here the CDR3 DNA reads TGTGCCAGCAGCTTTCTTTCAGGACTAGCGGGAGCAGTGACCCAGTACTTC. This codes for CASSFLSGLAGAVTQYF.

CDR3 nucleotide sequence: TGTGCCAGCAGAAACTTCAGGTTTACCTACGAGCAGTACTTC. This encodes CASRNFRFTYEQYF. The genes are TRBV6-2 or TRBV6-3 and TRBJ2-7; D unresolved. Germline CDR1 is MNHEY and CDR2 is SVGEGT. The CDR3 runs to 14 residues. The ends were cut back, 6 bases at V and 2 bases at J, with 14 bases in the middle.

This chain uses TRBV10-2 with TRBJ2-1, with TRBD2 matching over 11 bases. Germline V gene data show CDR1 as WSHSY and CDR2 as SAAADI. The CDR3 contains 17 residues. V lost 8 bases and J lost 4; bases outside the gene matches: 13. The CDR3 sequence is CASLQSSGGVLYNEQFF. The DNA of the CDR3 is TGCGCCAGCCTCCAGAGTAGCGGGGGGGTCTTGTACAATGAGCAGTTCTTC.

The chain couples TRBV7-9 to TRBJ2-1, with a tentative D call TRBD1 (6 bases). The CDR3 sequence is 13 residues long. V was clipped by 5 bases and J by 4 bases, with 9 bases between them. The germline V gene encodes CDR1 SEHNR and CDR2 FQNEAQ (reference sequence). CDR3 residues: CASSDTGYNEQFF. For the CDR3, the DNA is TGTGCCAGCAGCGACACAGGGTACAATGAGCAGTTCTTC.

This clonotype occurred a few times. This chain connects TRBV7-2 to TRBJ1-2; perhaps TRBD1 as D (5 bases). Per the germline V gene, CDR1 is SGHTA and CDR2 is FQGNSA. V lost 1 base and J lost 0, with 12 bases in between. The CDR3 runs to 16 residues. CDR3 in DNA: TGTGCCAGCAGCTTAGTAGGCGGGGGGGCTAACTATGGCTACACCTTC. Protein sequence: CASSLVGGGANYGYTF.

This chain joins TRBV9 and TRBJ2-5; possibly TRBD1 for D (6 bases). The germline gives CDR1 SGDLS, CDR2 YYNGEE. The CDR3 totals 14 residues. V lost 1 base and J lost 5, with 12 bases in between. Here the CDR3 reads CASSVQQGRETQYF. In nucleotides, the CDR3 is TGTGCCAGCAGCGTACAACAGGGCCGGGAGACCCAGTACTTC.

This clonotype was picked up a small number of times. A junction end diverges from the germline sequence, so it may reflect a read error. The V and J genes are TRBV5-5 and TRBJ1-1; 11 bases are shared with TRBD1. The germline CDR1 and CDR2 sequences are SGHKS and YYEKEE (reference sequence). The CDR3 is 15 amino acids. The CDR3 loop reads CASSPGQGANAEAFF. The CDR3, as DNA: TGTGCCAGCAGCCCCGGACAGGGGGCGAACGCTGAAGCTTTCTTT.

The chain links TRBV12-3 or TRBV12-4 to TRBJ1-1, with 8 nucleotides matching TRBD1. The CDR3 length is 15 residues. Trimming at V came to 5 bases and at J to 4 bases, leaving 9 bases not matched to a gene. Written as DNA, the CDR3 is TGTGCCAGCAGTGCCTCAGGGGGCGCGGGCACTGAAGCTTTCTTT. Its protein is CASSASGGAGTEAFF.